Shown below are 29 T cell receptor beta chains from a single sample sequenced in a study of T cells after yellow fever vaccination (dated 2019 in TCRdb). The method behind the library was 5' RACE. The reads were generated on an Illumina HiSeq 2500. The public reads were reanalyzed by TCRdb: fastp trimming at Q25, MiXCR alignment, in-frame beta chains only. One record per CDR3 amino acid sequence lists the most common genes and DNA. The sample table holds approximately 510,000 distinct CDR3 sequences, of which 21% were seen once. About 15% of the sample belongs to the ten largest clones. Reading the label with the study, this specimen's treatment or condition is: live attenuated yellow fever vaccine strain. The source was PBMCs, collected less than 25 days after the first yellow fever vaccination. The origin of the receptors is a man in his late teens or twenties who received the YFV17D yellow fever vaccine.

The chain employs TRBV12-3 or TRBV12-4 and TRBJ2-2, with no clear D. Between the trimmed V and J ends, which lost 4 bases and 0 bases, there was a span of 9 bases. The CDR3 contains 15 residues. The CDR3 sequence: CASSSVTSNTGELFF. The CDR3 region has the DNA TGTGCCAGCAGTTCCGTCACATCGAACACCGGGGAGCTGTTTTTT.

This clonotype has a handful of counts. V is TRBV7-2 and J is TRBJ2-4, with 11 bases matching TRBD2. Germline-derived CDR1 and CDR2 are SGHTA and FQGNSA. This CDR3 has 15 amino acids. With 6 bases clipped from V and 4 bases from J, the junction kept 5 bases outside the gene matches. CDR3 bases: TGTGCCAGCAGACAGAGACTAGCGGGGAAAAACATTCAGTACTTC. This encodes CASRQRLAGKNIQYF.

This clonotype was picked up many times. The chain recombines TRBV7-9 with TRBJ1-5; unclear D gene. CDR1 and CDR2 (germline): SEHNR, FQNEAQ (reference sequence). The CDR3 extends over 14 amino acids. The ends were cut back, 1 base at V and 5 bases at J, with 9 bases in the middle. The CDR3 sequence is CASSLGQDHQPQHF. The CDR3 DNA follows: TGTGCCAGCAGCTTAGGGCAGGACCATCAGCCCCAGCATTTT.

For this clonotype: Its ends do not fully match the called genes, so a read error is possible. The chain has TRBV18 and TRBJ1-2; no definite D call. This CDR3 contains 14 residues. The V gene's germline CDR1 is KGHSH and CDR2 LQKENI. The CDR3 DNA reads TGTGCCAGCTCATCACCGACAAAAAACTATGGCTACACCTTC. Translating gives CASSSPTKNYGYTF.

The CDR3 region has the DNA TGTGCCAGTAGCCGAATCCACAGGGTTACGGAGCCCCAGCATTTT. It yields the protein CASSRIHRVTEPQHF. The chain joins TRBV19 to TRBJ1-5; maybe TRBD1 (6 bases). Germline-derived CDR1 and CDR2 are LNHDA and SQIVND (reference sequence). V was trimmed by 6 bases and J by 8 bases, leaving 20 bases between them. There are 15 residues in the CDR3.

The CDR3 DNA sequence: TGTGCCAGCAGCCAAGGACAGGGGCTCGAAGCTTTCTTT. Translated: CASSQGQGLEAFF. The rearrangement links TRBV7-3 to TRBJ1-1, with 9 bases identical to TRBD1. This CDR3 has 13 amino acids. J lost 8 bases, V lost 5 bases, and 6 bases had no gene match. The germline CDR1 and CDR2 sequences are SGHTA and FQGTGA. The full variable domain, its missing parts supplied by reference TRBV7-3 and TRBJ1-1, is GAGVSQTPSNKVTEKGKYVELRCDPISGHTALYWYRQSLGQGPEFLIYFQGTGAADDSGLPNDRFFAVRPEGSVSTLKIQRTERGDSAVYLCASSQGQGLEAFFGQGTRLTVV.

A few counts support this clonotype. The chain links TRBV12-3 or TRBV12-4 to TRBJ1-1; TRBD1 aligns across 7 bases. The V gene end was trimmed by 7 bases and the J gene end by 2 bases; junction bases not matched to a gene: 7. The CDR3 contains 14 residues. The CDR3 DNA is TGTGCCAGCACCTGGGACAGCTTCAACACTGAAGCTTTCTTT. This translates into CASTWDSFNTEAFF.

The V gene is TRBV6-5, the J gene TRBJ1-2; D uncertain. The CDR3 is 13 residues long. The V gene lost 0 bases and the J gene lost 9 bases, with 11 bases spanning the gap. CDR1 MNHEY and CDR2 SVGAGI come from the germline V gene. CDR3 coding DNA: TGTGCCAGCAGTTACTCGTTTACGGGAAGCTACACCTTC. Translated, it gives CASSYSFTGSYTF.

This chain joins TRBV20-1 and TRBJ2-5; either TRBD1 or TRBD2 may supply D (6 bases each). The V gene lost 6 bases and the J gene lost 4 bases, with 21 bases spanning the gap. Germline CDR1 reads DFQATT; CDR2 reads SNEGSKA (reference sequence). The length of the CDR3 is 15 residues. CDR3 protein: CSAITPLQGGETQYF. CDR3 coding DNA: TGCAGTGCCATCACCCCGCTACAGGGAGGAGAGACCCAGTACTTC.

V gene TRBV19 combines with J gene TRBJ1-2; D not certain. The germline V and J ends were trimmed by 3 bases and 8 bases, with 10 bases remaining between them. CDR1 and CDR2 (germline): LNHDA, SQIVND (reference sequence). The CDR3 sequence is 12 residues long. The CDR3 region is CASSIGRGGYTF. The CDR3 DNA sequence: TGTGCCAGTAGTATCGGACGGGGAGGCTACACCTTC.

CDR3 sequence: CAWSATGGMENIQYF. As DNA, the CDR3 is TGTGCCTGGAGTGCGACAGGGGGCATGGAAAACATTCAGTACTTC. This chain connects TRBV30 to TRBJ2-4; 10 bases fit TRBD1. Germline V gene sequence: CDR1 GTSNPN, CDR2 SVGIG (reference sequence). The CDR3 is 15 residues long. J was trimmed by 5 bases and V by 1 base; bases with no gene match: 5. Combining the CDR3 with reference TRBV30 and TRBJ2-4 gives the whole variable domain SQTIHQWPATLVQPVGSPLSLECTVEGTSNPNLYWYRQAAGRGLQLLFYSVGIGQISSEVPQNLSASRPQDRQFILSSKKLLLSDSGFYLCAWSATGGMENIQYFGAGTRLSVL.

This clonotype showed up just a few times. The chain joins TRBV7-8 to TRBJ1-2; D is possibly TRBD1 (6 bases). The germline V gene encodes CDR1 SGHVS and CDR2 FQNEAQ. V was cut by 0 bases and J by 0 bases, with 14 bases left in between. There are 17 residues in the CDR3. The chain's CDR3 is CASSLAGGTGSNYGYTF. CDR3 coding DNA: TGTGCCAGCAGCTTAGCGGGGGGCACGGGCTCTAACTATGGCTACACCTTC.

The chain links TRBV9 to TRBJ2-3; D call uncertain. V was trimmed by 2 bases and J by 2 bases, leaving 9 bases between them. The CDR3 consists of 14 residues. CDR1 is SGDLS, CDR2 YYNGEE, per germline. CDR3 DNA sequence: TGTGCCAGCAGCGTCGGCAAGTACACAGATACGCAGTATTTT. Protein sequence: CASSVGKYTDTQYF.

This chain connects TRBV6-1 to TRBJ1-2, with 7 nucleotides matching TRBD1. After removal of 6 bases from V and 0 bases from J, the junction contained 7 bases not matched to a gene. The CDR3 sequence is 15 residues long. The V gene's germline CDR1 is MNHNS and CDR2 SASEGT. The CDR3 DNA reads TGTGCCAGCAGATCACAGGGGAGGGCTAACTATGGCTACACCTTC. The encoded protein is CASRSQGRANYGYTF.

This sequence joins TRBV28 and TRBJ2-1; D gene ambiguous. The CDR3 is 15 residues long. The germline V and J ends were trimmed by 6 bases and 3 bases, with 15 bases remaining between them. Germline lookup yields CDR1 MDHEN and CDR2 SYDVKM. Here the CDR3 DNA reads TGTGCCAGCAGCCCAGAGTCGGGTTTCTACAATGAGCAGTTCTTC. Translating gives CASSPESGFYNEQFF.

This clonotype turned up a few times. The V and J genes are TRBV7-2 and TRBJ1-2; TRBD1 is a possible D gene (6 bases). Germline V lookup: CDR1 SGHTA, CDR2 FQGNSA. Trimming stripped 4 bases from V and 1 base from J, with 16 bases between. CDR3 length equals 16 residues. CDR3 loop: CASSSAAGRGNYGYTF. The CDR3 nucleotides are TGTGCCAGCAGCTCCGCGGCGGGCAGGGGTAACTATGGCTACACCTTC.

The chain joins TRBV20-1 to TRBJ2-2; 7 nucleotides match TRBD2. This CDR3 is built from 14 residues. Germline CDR1 reads DFQATT; CDR2 reads SNEGSKA (reference sequence). V was clipped by 3 bases and J by 0 bases; unmatched bases: 1. The CDR3 bases are TGCAGTGCTAGTGCGGGGGCGAACACCGGGGAGCTGTTTTTT. As protein: CSASAGANTGELFF.

The sample holds a few counts of this clonotype. The rearrangement joins TRBV12-3 or TRBV12-4 to TRBJ1-3; possible D gene TRBD1, 6 bases. The CDR3 contains 15 residues. V was clipped by 6 bases and J by 4 bases, with 16 bases between them. For the CDR3, the DNA is TGTGCCAGCAGCGGACTACAGGGTACAGGAAACACCATATATTTT. Amino acid sequence: CASSGLQGTGNTIYF.

The chain recombines TRBV20-1 with TRBJ1-2; 7 bases align to TRBD1. CDR3 length: 13 residues. V lost 0 bases, J lost 13 bases, and 11 bases stayed unmatched. Looked up from germline, CDR1 is DFQATT and CDR2 is SNEGSKA (reference sequence). The DNA of the CDR3 is TGCAGTGCTAGAGATTGGCAGGGGGGAATTTTCACCTTC. It encodes CSARDWQGGIFTF.

This clonotype appeared a single time. This chain connects TRBV5-1 to TRBJ2-3; 7 positions match TRBD1. CDR3 size: 16 residues. In germline, CDR1 is SGHRS, CDR2 YFSETQ. Trimming removed 0 bases from V and 6 bases from J; junction bases left unmatched: 10. CDR3 region: CASSLVIDRVVDTQYF. Here the CDR3 DNA reads TGCGCCAGCAGCTTGGTAATCGACAGGGTTGTGGATACGCAGTATTTT.

This chain connects TRBV7-2 to TRBJ2-4, with 7 nucleotides matching TRBD1. The CDR3 totals 19 residues. The junction had 18 bases not matched to a gene; V was cut back by 0 bases and J by 7 bases. Germline CDR1 SGHTA, CDR2 FQGNSA. This chain's CDR3 is CASSLAPYPRDRVRNIQYF. The CDR3 bases are TGTGCCAGCAGCTTAGCCCCCTATCCCCGGGACAGAGTAAGGAACATTCAGTACTTC.

In this sample, this clonotype turned up a few times. The chain is built from TRBV6-1 and TRBJ2-1, with TRBD2 identical over 14 bases. The V segment lost 4 bases and the J segment 2 bases; nucleotides outside the gene matches: 10. CDR3 size: 19 residues. The germline CDR1 and CDR2 sequences are MNHNS and SASEGT. CDR3 protein: CASSANPRTSGGPYNEQFF. CDR3 nucleotides: TGTGCCAGCAGTGCCAACCCCCGGACTAGCGGGGGGCCCTACAATGAGCAGTTCTTC.

The V and J genes are TRBV18 and TRBJ1-6, with D unclear. V lost 3 bases and J 5 bases, leaving 20 bases between the germline ends. CDR1 and CDR2 (germline): KGHSH, LQKENI. The CDR3 is 18 amino acids. The CDR3 protein is CASSPSTYYISDNSPLHF. The CDR3 DNA is TGTGCCAGCTCACCGTCGACATACTATATTTCGGATAATTCACCCCTCCACTTT.

There are many counts of this clonotype. The V gene is TRBV4-1, the J gene TRBJ2-3; D is unclear. The CDR3 is 15 residues long. Germline V CDR1 and CDR2: MGHRA, YSYEKL. Trimming shortened V by 0 bases and J by 6 bases, and 13 bases separated the two germline ends. The CDR3 DNA sequence: TGCGCCAGCAGCCAAGAATGGAAAGGGATGGATACGCAGTATTTT. Its translation is CASSQEWKGMDTQYF.

The V gene is TRBV20-1, the J gene TRBJ2-3; 12 bases are shared with TRBD2. The CDR3 is 17 amino acids. V lost 6 bases and J lost 2; bases outside the gene matches: 12. Germline V gene data show CDR1 as DFQATT and CDR2 as SNEGSKA (reference sequence). As DNA, the CDR3 is TGCAGTGCAACACGTCCGGGACTAGCGGGCCACACAGATACGCAGTATTTT. Its translation is CSATRPGLAGHTDTQYF.

The chain uses TRBV20-1 and TRBJ2-5, with 7 positions matching TRBD1. Germline CDR1 is DFQATT and CDR2 is SNEGSKA (reference sequence). This CDR3 contains 14 residues. J lost 4 bases, V lost 5 bases, and 10 bases had no gene match. This CDR3 reads CSAYTGVSRETQYF. CDR3 DNA: TGCAGTGCTTACACAGGGGTATCAAGAGAGACCCAGTACTTC.

This clonotype appeared a single time. The chain is built from TRBV5-6 and TRBJ2-5; unclear D gene. Looked up from germline, CDR1 is SGHDT and CDR2 is YYEEEE. Trimming shortened V by 3 bases and J by 3 bases, and 9 bases separated the two germline ends. The CDR3 loop spans 13 amino acids. This chain's CDR3 is CASSSVVEETQYF. Here the CDR3 DNA reads TGTGCCAGCAGCTCCGTGGTGGAAGAGACCCAGTACTTC.

This clonotype has ten or more counts. This sequence joins TRBV12-3 or TRBV12-4 and TRBJ2-5, with no clear D. This CDR3 spans 13 amino acids. Trimming cost V 4 bases and J 1 base, with 7 bases left between them. CDR3 sequence (DNA): TGTGCCAGCAGTTCCTTGGGCCAAGAGACCCAGTACTTC. Its translation: CASSSLGQETQYF.

This sequence joins TRBV5-1 and TRBJ1-2, with 7 bases matching TRBD1. J gave up 4 bases and V 1 base, and 7 bases lay outside the gene matches. This CDR3 has 15 residues. CDR1 SGHRS and CDR2 YFSETQ come from the germline V gene. CDR3 nucleotides: TGCGCCAGCAGCTTGCGGACAGGCGATGGCTATGGCTACACCTTC. It codes for CASSLRTGDGYGYTF.